A selection of T cell receptor beta chains follows, all from one sample in a study of Ad26.COV2.S vaccination and SARS-CoV-2 variants. Profiling relied on immunoSEQ multiplex PCR, and the TCRdb table lists in-frame clones only, not all of them. The sample lists about 680,000 clones; roughly 90% were seen once. The starting material was peripheral blood, obtained in a trial of Ad26.COV2.S vaccine versus placebo. These receptors came from a person aged 18-65 years who received the Ad26.COV2.S COVID-19 vaccine or a placebo. The CDR3 runs from the conserved cysteine through the conserved F or W. The order of the fields is D gene, clone size, V gene, J gene, CDR3 protein, CDR3 DNA. The D gene is left open where the match is weak. Only some rows state a clone size, as once, few, many or a class for expanded clones.

D: -; size: -; V: TRBV5-1; J: TRBJ1-1; CDR3: CASSPTSGGDTEAFF; DNA: TGCGCCAGCAGCCCTACGTCGGGGGGTGACACTGAAGCTTTCTTT
D: -; size: -; V: TRBV7-9; J: TRBJ2-5; CDR3: CASSLSRGGETQYF; DNA: TGTGCCAGCAGCCTTAGTAGGGGAGGAGAGACCCAGTACTTC
D: -; size: -; V: TRBV30; J: TRBJ1-2; CDR3: CAWSVEVQGSYTF; DNA: TGTGCCTGGAGTGTAGAAGTCCAGGGGAGCTACACCTTC
D: -; size: -; V: TRBV6-5; J: TRBJ2-7; CDR3: CASSYNRLSSYEQYF; DNA: TGTGCCAGCAGTTACAATAGGCTGAGCTCCTACGAGCAGTACTTC
D: TRBD1; size: -; V: TRBV5-1; J: TRBJ1-5; CDR3: CASSRQGGQPQHF; DNA: TGCGCCAGCAGCCGACAGGGTGGACAGCCCCAGCATTTT
D: -; size: -; V: TRBV12-3/TRBV12-4; J: TRBJ1-2; CDR3: CASSFPNYGYTF; DNA: TGTGCCAGCAGTTTCCCGAATTATGGCTACACCTTC
D: -; size: -; V: TRBV7-2; J: TRBJ2-5; CDR3: CASSLRPGWVAQETQYF; DNA: TGTGCCAGCAGCTTAAGGCCGGGTTGGGTAGCCCAAGAGACCCAGTACTTC
D: -; size: many; V: TRBV7-9; J: TRBJ2-3; CDR3: CASSFIPRSTGYSTQYF; DNA: TGTGCCAGCAGCTTTATCCCCAGATCCACAGGCTACAGTACGCAGTATTTT
D: -; size: -; V: TRBV5-1; J: TRBJ2-7; CDR3: CASSPGSGSYEQYF; DNA: TGCGCCAGCAGCCCCGGAAGCGGTTCCTACGAGCAGTACTTC
D: TRBD1; size: -; V: TRBV7-9; J: TRBJ1-4; CDR3: CASSLKEDREKLFF; DNA: TGTGCCAGCAGCCTTAAAGAGGACAGGGAAAAACTGTTTTTT